The rows below give T cell receptor beta chains drawn from one sample of a study of spatial heterogeneity in lung cancer. From the 5' RACE reads, TCRdb called clonotypes with MiXCR, one entry per CDR3 protein. There are approximately 13,000 distinct CDR3 sequences in the sample; 13% to 15% occur only once, and more than 30% lies in the top ten. The sequencing used PBMCs, collected at surgery. These receptors were taken from a male donor with early-stage non-small cell lung cancer. The CDR3 runs from the conserved cysteine through the conserved F or W. The D gene is left open where the match is weak. Some rows mark clone size as missing; the rest say once, few, many or name a class of expanded clone.

TRBV28,TRBJ1-6,few,-,CASSSVLGSPLHF,TGTGCCAGCAGTTCAGTCCTCGGTTCACCCCTCCACTTT
TRBV5-1,TRBJ2-2,many,-,CASSLDTEGAGELFF,TGCGCCAGCAGCTTGGACACGGAGGGCGCCGGGGAGCTGTTTTTT
TRBV29-1,TRBJ2-5,few,-,CSVMADSRETQYF,TGCAGCGTTATGGCCGATAGCCGGGAGACCCAGTACTTC
TRBV7-6,TRBJ2-5,few,TRBD2,CASSYSVGEGLVPDF,TGTGCCAGCAGCTACTCAGTCGGGGAGGGACTGGTTCCAGACTTC
TRBV5-1,TRBJ1-5,few,TRBD1,CASSLQDREVQPQHF,TGCGCCAGCAGCTTGCAGGACAGGGAGGTTCAGCCCCAGCATTTT
TRBV4-2,TRBJ1-2,many,-,CASSLDSELNYGYTF,TGTGCCAGCAGCCTGGACAGCGAACTTAACTATGGCTACACCTTC
TRBV29-1,TRBJ2-5,few,-,CSVGKETQYF,TGCAGCGTGGGGAAAGAGACCCAGTACTTC
TRBV4-3,TRBJ2-7,few,-,CASSQDFRIAYEQYF,TGCGCCAGCAGCCAAGATTTCCGGATAGCCTACGAGCAGTACTTC
TRBV2,TRBJ1-2,-,-,CASRGDGIYGYTF,TGTGCCAGCAGAGGGGACGGAATATATGGCTACACCTTC
TRBV12-3/TRBV12-4,TRBJ1-3,-,-,CANSPGQWNTIYF,TGTGCCAACAGCCCCGGACAGTGGAACACCATATATTTT
TRBV29-1,TRBJ2-1,few,-,CSAPRLGDEQFF,TGCAGCGCCCCAAGACTCGGAGATGAGCAGTTCTTC
TRBV4-3,TRBJ1-2,many,-,CASSQDTRTAYGYTF,TGCGCCAGCAGCCAAGATACGAGGACGGCCTATGGCTACACCTTC
TRBV3-1,TRBJ2-5,few,TRBD1,CASSQGTRDRQETQYF,TGTGCCAGCAGCCAAGGTACCCGGGACAGACAAGAGACCCAGTACTTC
TRBV2,TRBJ2-2,-,-,CASRKGRGWTGELFF,TGTGCCAGTAGAAAAGGTCGGGGGTGGACCGGGGAGCTGTTTTTT
TRBV12-3/TRBV12-4,TRBJ1-1,few,TRBD1,CASRWDRANTEAFF,TGTGCCAGCAGGTGGGACAGGGCGAACACTGAAGCTTTCTTT
TRBV27,TRBJ2-1,-,-,CASSFMRGGEQFF,TGTGCCAGCAGTTTCATGAGAGGAGGTGAGCAGTTCTTC
TRBV28,TRBJ1-1,many,TRBD1,CASRLQGAPEAFF,TGTGCCAGCAGATTACAGGGGGCCCCTGAAGCTTTCTTT
TRBV28,TRBJ2-1,many,TRBD2,CASTQGTRRDNEQFF,TGTGCCAGCACCCAAGGGACTAGGCGGGACAATGAGCAGTTCTTC
TRBV6-2/TRBV6-3,TRBJ1-5,-,-,CARPEWDKPQHF,TGTGCCAGACCAGAATGGGATAAGCCCCAGCATTTT
TRBV18,TRBJ1-3,many,-,CASSPLDSGNTIYF,TGTGCCAGCTCACCACTGGACTCTGGAAACACCATATATTTT
TRBV29-1,TRBJ2-7,few,-,CSVEGSKENSPYEQYF,TGCAGCGTTGAAGGGTCCAAGGAGAACTCCCCCTACGAGCAGTACTTC
TRBV3-1,TRBJ2-3,few,-,CASSQDQRADTQYF,TGTGCCAGCAGCCAAGATCAGCGCGCAGATACGCAGTATTTT